The 25 T cell receptor beta chains below were found in one sample sequenced in a study of identical twins. One entry per CDR3 protein results from TCRdb running MiXCR on the 5' RACE reads. This sample yields 500,000 to 600,000 distinct CDR3 sequences, of which 20% to 25% are seen a single time; about 0.99% belongs to the top ten. A further study also used this sample, focusing on T cells expressing NK-cell markers.

The source material was CD4+ T cells sorted from blood. All receptors come from a woman between 18 and 30 years old in good health.

The chain couples TRBV12-3 or TRBV12-4 to TRBJ2-2, with TRBD1 as a possible D gene (6 bases). V lost 5 bases and J 5 bases, leaving 9 bases between the germline ends. The length of the CDR3 is 13 residues. In DNA form, the CDR3 reads TGTGCCAGCAGTCGAGGACAGACCGGGGAGCTGTTTTTT. The encoded protein is CASSRGQTGELFF.

This clonotype was observed a few times. In nucleotides, the CDR3 is TGTGCCAGCAGTTTATCCCCCTGGGACTATGGCTACACCTTC. This gives the protein CASSLSPWDYGYTF. The chain recombines TRBV12-3 or TRBV12-4 with TRBJ1-2, with D unclear. The CDR3 runs 14 residues. Trimming pared 2 bases from V and 3 bases from J, leaving 10 bases between.

This sequence joins TRBV5-1 and TRBJ2-1, with 10 nucleotides matching TRBD2. J lost 5 bases, V lost 4 bases, and 6 bases had no gene match. This CDR3 is built from 15 residues. Germline CDR1 is SGHRS and CDR2 is YFSETQ. The CDR3 coding sequence is TGCGCCAGCAGCCCTGGACTAGCGGACGACAATGAGCAGTTCTTC. Translated, it gives CASSPGLADDNEQFF.

This rearrangement joins TRBV3-1 to TRBJ2-1, with 9 bases identical to TRBD2. The V gene end was trimmed by 8 bases and the J gene end by 7 bases; junction bases not matched to a gene: 9. The CDR3 sequence is 14 residues long. Germline CDR1 and CDR2: LGHDT and YNNKEL (reference sequence). The CDR3 nucleotides are TGTGCCAGCGAAGGGCGGGGGGGCGCGAATGAGCAGTTCTTC. This encodes CASEGRGGANEQFF.

This clonotype was detected many times. The chain uses TRBV7-9 and TRBJ2-1, with D unclear. Germline values: CDR1 SEHNR, CDR2 FQNEAQ (reference sequence). V lost 4 bases and J 0 bases, leaving 13 bases between the germline ends. The CDR3 loop spans 16 amino acids. DNA for the CDR3: TGTGCCAGCAGCTCGCCCAGAGATAGCTCCTACAATGAGCAGTTCTTC. This gives the protein CASSSPRDSSYNEQFF.

The chain couples TRBV27 to TRBJ2-1; D not resolved. Germline V gives CDR1 MNHEY, CDR2 SMNVEV (reference sequence). Trimming took off 3 bases at V and 2 bases at J, with 8 bases between the two ends. The CDR3 consists of 14 residues. In DNA, the CDR3 is TGTGCCAGCAGTTTCGACTTCCCCTACAATGAGCAGTTCTTC. Translation: CASSFDFPYNEQFF.

This clonotype has a handful of counts. The V and J genes are TRBV20-1 and TRBJ2-3, with 8 bases aligning to TRBD2. CDR3 size: 16 residues. V was clipped by 3 bases and J by 1 base; unmatched bases: 9. Germline loops: CDR1 DFQATT, CDR2 SNEGSKA (reference sequence). The CDR3 loop reads CSARWASGGRTDTQYF. As DNA, the CDR3 is TGCAGTGCTAGGTGGGCCAGCGGGGGCCGCACAGATACGCAGTATTTT.

This clonotype was recorded a few times. The V and J genes are TRBV29-1 and TRBJ2-4; no clear D gene. Germline CDR1 reads SQVTM; CDR2 reads ANQGSEA. The V gene lost 4 bases and the J gene lost 0 bases, with 4 bases spanning the gap. The CDR3 runs 12 residues. The CDR3 DNA sequence: TGCAGCGTTGGTCCAGCCAAAAACATTCAGTACTTC. Its protein product is CSVGPAKNIQYF.

The chain combines TRBV10-1 with TRBJ2-1; D call uncertain. V lost 5 bases to trimming and J lost 7 bases, with 9 bases between them. CDR1 and CDR2 from the germline V gene are WNHNN and SYGVQD (reference sequence). This CDR3 spans 12 amino acids. DNA of the CDR3: TGCGCCAGCAGTCCTAACCGTAATGAGCAGTTCTTC. Translating it yields CASSPNRNEQFF.

In its sample, this clonotype was seen a few times. The CDR3 sequence is CASRLAGGRSTDTQYF. CDR3 nucleotide sequence: TGTGCCAGCAGACTAGCGGGGGGGCGAAGCACAGATACGCAGTATTTT. J is TRBJ2-3 and V is TRBV6-1; 13 nucleotides line up with TRBD2. The CDR3 length is 16 residues. Germline V gives CDR1 MNHNS, CDR2 SASEGT. Germline trimming cut 6 bases from V and 0 bases from J; bases unmatched to any gene: 3.

J is TRBJ2-3 and V is TRBV24-1; D is unresolved. The germline gives CDR1 KGHDR, CDR2 SFDVKD. This CDR3 comprises 11 residues. Trimming removed 4 bases at V and 7 bases at J, with 5 bases between. The CDR3 sequence is CATSEGYTQYF. DNA of the CDR3: TGTGCCACCAGTGAGGGATATACGCAGTATTTT.

The chain carries TRBV20-1 and TRBJ1-2; D is perhaps TRBD1 (5 bases). Trimming stripped 0 bases from V and 7 bases from J, with 6 bases between. The CDR3 covers 11 residues. Germline assignment: CDR1 DFQATT and CDR2 SNEGSKA (reference sequence). For the CDR3, the DNA is TGCAGTGCTAGAGATAGGGGTGGCTACACCTTC. Its protein is CSARDRGGYTF.

CDR3 in amino acids: CASRRTSGISYNEQFF. In DNA, the CDR3 is TGTGCCAGCAGGAGGACTAGCGGGATTTCCTACAATGAGCAGTTCTTC. The V and J genes are TRBV6-1 and TRBJ2-1; 12 bases fit TRBD2. The V and J ends lost 6 bases and 1 base, in that order; junction bases with no gene match: 4. This CDR3 contains 16 residues. CDR1 and CDR2 from the germline V gene are MNHNS and SASEGT.

The sample holds one count of this clonotype. This chain uses TRBV6-6 with TRBJ2-1, with no clear D. The CDR3 totals 13 residues. The V end was cut by 5 bases, the J end by 3 bases, with 8 bases between. CDR1 is MNHNY, CDR2 SVGAGI, per germline (reference sequence). The CDR3 loop is CASSGPVYNEQFF. Here the CDR3 DNA reads TGTGCCAGCAGTGGGCCAGTCTACAATGAGCAGTTCTTC.

The chain uses TRBV20-1 and TRBJ2-2; D remains ambiguous. The length of the CDR3 is 16 residues. Deletions cut 1 base from V and 7 bases from J, with 19 bases between. Germline lookup yields CDR1 DFQATT and CDR2 SNEGSKA (reference sequence). CDR3 protein: CSARAGVQGMYGELFF. CDR3 sequence (DNA): TGCAGTGCTAGAGCTGGTGTTCAAGGGATGTACGGGGAGCTGTTTTTT.

This clonotype appeared a few times. The chain has TRBV7-2 and TRBJ1-1, with D possibly being TRBD1 (6 bases). The CDR3 runs to 16 residues. Germline CDR1 reads SGHTA; CDR2 reads FQGNSA. Between the trimmed V and J ends, which lost 5 bases and 1 base, there was a span of 17 bases. As DNA, the CDR3 is TGTGCCAGCAGCCGACAGGCAGGGCAGGCGAACACTGAAGCTTTCTTT. It translates to CASSRQAGQANTEAFF.

The chain's CDR3 is CASRPGQGALGTGELFF. CDR3 coding DNA: TGTGCCAGCAGACCTGGACAGGGGGCGCTGGGCACCGGGGAGCTGTTTTTT. The rearrangement joins TRBV6-1 to TRBJ2-2; 11 bases fit TRBD1. The CDR3 length is 17 residues. J gave up 4 bases and V 6 bases, and 10 bases lay outside the gene matches. CDR1 is MNHNS and CDR2 is SASEGT in the germline V gene.

The chain combines TRBV5-1 with TRBJ1-1, with unresolved D. CDR1 SGHRS and CDR2 YFSETQ come from the germline V gene. V lost 5 bases to trimming and J lost 3 bases, with 14 bases between them. The CDR3 has 14 residues. The CDR3 spells CASSPHVTDTEAFF. In DNA form, the CDR3 reads TGCGCCAGCAGTCCCCACGTGACGGACACTGAAGCTTTCTTT.

This chain uses TRBV9 with TRBJ1-3, with D tentatively TRBD1 (6 bases). V lost 1 base and J lost 0, with 11 bases in between. This CDR3 comprises 16 residues. Per the germline V gene, CDR1 is SGDLS and CDR2 is YYNGEE. DNA for the CDR3: TGTGCCAGCAGCGTATCCTCGGGACACTCTGGAAACACCATATATTTT. It encodes CASSVSSGHSGNTIYF.

This clonotype was counted between two and nine times. The chain couples TRBV18 to TRBJ2-2; D is undetermined. V lost 3 bases, J lost 3 bases, and 8 bases lay in between. CDR1 and CDR2 (germline): KGHSH, LQKENI. The length of the CDR3 is 14 residues. In nucleotides, the CDR3 is TGTGCCAGCTCACCCCCCAATTACACCGGGGAGCTGTTTTTT. Translating it yields CASSPPNYTGELFF. The variable domain in full, with the rest retrieved from reference TRBV18 and TRBJ2-2, is NAGVMQNPRHLVRRRGQEARLRCSPMKGHSHVYWYRQLPEEGLKFMVYLQKENIIDESGMPKERFSAEFPKEGPSILRIQQVVRGDSAAYFCASSPPNYTGELFFGEGSRLTVL.

This clonotype has more than one count but fewer than ten. The rearrangement uses TRBV24-1 and TRBJ2-1; TRBD2 matches 10 bases. J gave up 6 bases and V 3 bases, and 7 bases lay outside the gene matches. Per the germline V gene, CDR1 is KGHDR and CDR2 is SFDVKD. CDR3 length: 16 amino acids. The CDR3 DNA reads as TGTGCCACCAGTGATGGGGAACTAGCGGGGACCAATGAGCAGTTCTTC. This gives the protein CATSDGELAGTNEQFF.

V and J are TRBV12-3 or TRBV12-4 and TRBJ2-5; D tentatively reads TRBD1 or TRBD2 (5 bases each). V shed 5 bases and J shed 0 bases, with 10 bases lying between them. The CDR3 sequence is 14 residues long. For the CDR3, the DNA is TGTGCCAGCAGTCGACGGGACCACCAAGAGACCCAGTACTTC. Protein product: CASSRRDHQETQYF.

The chain combines TRBV29-1 with TRBJ2-2, with TRBD2 identical over 11 bases. The CDR3 runs to 16 residues. The ends lost 3 bases at V and 7 bases at J; junction bases unmatched: 10. Germline-derived CDR1 and CDR2 are SQVTM and ANQGSEA. CDR3 amino acids: CSVDLTSGSIGGELFF. Here the CDR3 DNA reads TGCAGCGTTGACCTAACTAGCGGGAGTATTGGCGGGGAGCTGTTTTTT.

This sequence joins TRBV2 and TRBJ2-2; D remains unclear. Germline V gene data show CDR1 as SNHLY and CDR2 as FYNNEI. This CDR3 has 14 amino acids. With 7 bases removed from V and 1 base from J, the gap between germline ends came to 10 bases. The CDR3 sequence is CASKWVGNTGELFF. CDR3 DNA: TGTGCCAGCAAGTGGGTGGGGAACACCGGGGAGCTGTTTTTT.

V gene TRBV23-1 combines with J gene TRBJ2-1; 12 nucleotides line up with TRBD1. TRBV23-1 has ORF status, its function being uncertain. V dropped 6 bases and J dropped 8; count of bases not matched to a gene: 8. The CDR3 spans 15 residues. The CDR3 is CASRGQGAPCDEQFF. CDR3 bases: TGCGCCAGCAGGGGACAGGGGGCCCCCTGCGATGAGCAGTTCTTC.